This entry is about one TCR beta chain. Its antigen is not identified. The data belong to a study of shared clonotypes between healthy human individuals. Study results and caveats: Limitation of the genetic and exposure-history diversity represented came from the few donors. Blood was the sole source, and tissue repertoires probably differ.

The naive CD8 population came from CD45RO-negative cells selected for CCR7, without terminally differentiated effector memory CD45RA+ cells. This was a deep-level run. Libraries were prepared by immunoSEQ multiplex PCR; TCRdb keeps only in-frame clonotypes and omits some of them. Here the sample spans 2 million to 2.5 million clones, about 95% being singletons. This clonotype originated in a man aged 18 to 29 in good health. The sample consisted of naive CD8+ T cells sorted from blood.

The chain's CDR3 is CASSPTGGSNSPLHF. The DNA of the CDR3 is TGTGCCAGCAGCCCCACCGGGGGCTCTAATTCACCCCTCCACTTT. The V gene is TRBV7-3, the J gene TRBJ1-6; a weak D match, TRBD1 (6 bases). Germline V lookup: CDR1 SGHTA, CDR2 FQGTGA. This CDR3 is 15 amino acids long. Trimming stripped 5 bases from V and 6 bases from J, with 14 bases between.